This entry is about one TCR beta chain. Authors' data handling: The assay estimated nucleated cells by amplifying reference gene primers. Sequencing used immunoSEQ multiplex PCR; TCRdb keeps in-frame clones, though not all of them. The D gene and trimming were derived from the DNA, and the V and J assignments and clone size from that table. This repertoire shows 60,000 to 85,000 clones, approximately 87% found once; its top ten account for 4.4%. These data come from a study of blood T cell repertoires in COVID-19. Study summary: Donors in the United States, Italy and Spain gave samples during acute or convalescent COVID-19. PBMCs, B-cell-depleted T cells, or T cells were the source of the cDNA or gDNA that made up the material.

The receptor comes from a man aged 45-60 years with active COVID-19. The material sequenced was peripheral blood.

The CDR3: CATSGGAGTPYGPQHF. The CDR3 nucleotides are TGTGCCACCAGTGGAGGAGCCGGGACACCCTATGGGCCCCAGCATTTT. V is TRBV24-1 and J is TRBJ1-5; D possibly corresponds to TRBD1 (6 bases). Between the trimmed V and J ends, which lost 5 bases and 9 bases, there was a span of 22 bases. The CDR3 is made up of 16 amino acids. Germline CDR1 and CDR2: KGHDR and SFDVKD.